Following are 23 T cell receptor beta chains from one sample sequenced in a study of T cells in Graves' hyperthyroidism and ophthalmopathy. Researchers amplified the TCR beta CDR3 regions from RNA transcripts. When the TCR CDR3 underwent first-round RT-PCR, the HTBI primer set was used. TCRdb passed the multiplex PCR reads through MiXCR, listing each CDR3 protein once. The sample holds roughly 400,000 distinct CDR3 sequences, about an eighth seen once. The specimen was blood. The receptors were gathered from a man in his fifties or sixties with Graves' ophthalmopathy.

CDR3 DNA sequence: TGTGCCAGCAGCCGCGAGGCCTCAGGGGGTGACAATGAGCAGTTCTTC. Its translation is CASSREASGGDNEQFF. This chain uses TRBV16 with TRBJ2-1; 7 nucleotides align to TRBD1. The CDR3 spans 16 residues. Germline CDR1 reads KGHSY; CDR2 reads FQNENV. With 4 bases clipped from V and 5 bases from J, the junction kept 11 bases outside the gene matches.

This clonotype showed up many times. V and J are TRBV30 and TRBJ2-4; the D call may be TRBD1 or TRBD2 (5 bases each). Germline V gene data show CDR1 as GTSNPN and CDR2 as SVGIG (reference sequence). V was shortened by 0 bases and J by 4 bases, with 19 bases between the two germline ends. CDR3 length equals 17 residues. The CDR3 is CAWSVVGVSDTKNIQYF. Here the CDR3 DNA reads TGTGCCTGGAGTGTAGTCGGGGTGTCGGACACAAAAAACATTCAGTACTTC.

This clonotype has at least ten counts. The CDR3 region is CSASGSVAGELFF. CDR3 in DNA: TGCAGTGCTAGCGGGAGTGTGGCCGGGGAGCTGTTTTTT. V and J are TRBV20-1 and TRBJ2-2; D may be TRBD2 (6 bases). V was clipped by 3 bases and J by 6 bases, with 11 bases between them. The CDR3 spans 13 residues. The germline V gene has CDR1 DFQATT and CDR2 SNEGSKA (reference sequence).

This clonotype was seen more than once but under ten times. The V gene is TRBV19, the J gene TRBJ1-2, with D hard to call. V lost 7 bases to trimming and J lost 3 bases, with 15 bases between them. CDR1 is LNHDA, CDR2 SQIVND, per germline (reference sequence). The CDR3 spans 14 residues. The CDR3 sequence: CASTPRRQHYGYTF. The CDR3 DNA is TGTGCCAGTACCCCGCGGCGGCAGCACTATGGCTACACCTTC. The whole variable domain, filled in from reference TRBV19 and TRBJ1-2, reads DGGITQSPKYLFRKEGQNVTLSCEQNLNHDAMYWYRQDPGQGLRLIYYSQIVNDFQKGDIAEGYSVSREKKESFPLTVTSAQKNPTAFYLCASTPRRQHYGYTFGSGTRLTVV.

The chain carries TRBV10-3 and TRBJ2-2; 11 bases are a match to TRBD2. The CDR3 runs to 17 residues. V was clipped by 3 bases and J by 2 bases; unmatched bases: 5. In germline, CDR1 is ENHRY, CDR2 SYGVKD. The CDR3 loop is CAISEGLAGKNTGELFF. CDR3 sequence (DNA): TGTGCCATCAGTGAAGGACTAGCGGGTAAAAACACCGGGGAGCTGTTTTTT.

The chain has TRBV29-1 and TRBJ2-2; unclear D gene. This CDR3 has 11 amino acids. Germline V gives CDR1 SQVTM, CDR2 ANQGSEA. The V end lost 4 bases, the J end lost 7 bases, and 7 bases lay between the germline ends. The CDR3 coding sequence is TGCAGCGTTGTAGGTGGCGGGGAGCTGTTTTTT. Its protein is CSVVGGGELFF.

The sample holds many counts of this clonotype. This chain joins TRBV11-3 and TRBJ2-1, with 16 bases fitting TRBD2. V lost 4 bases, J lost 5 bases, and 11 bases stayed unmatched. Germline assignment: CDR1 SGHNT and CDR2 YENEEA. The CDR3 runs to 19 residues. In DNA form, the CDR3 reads TGTGCCAGCAGCTCGGGACTAGCGGGAGGGATTCGTAAGGACAATGAGCAGTTCTTC. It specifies CASSSGLAGGIRKDNEQFF.

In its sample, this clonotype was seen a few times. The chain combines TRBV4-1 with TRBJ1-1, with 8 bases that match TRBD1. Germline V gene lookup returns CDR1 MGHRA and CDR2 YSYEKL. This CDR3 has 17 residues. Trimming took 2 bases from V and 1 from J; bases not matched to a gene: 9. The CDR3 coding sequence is TGCGCCAGCAGCCAACTTACAGGGGGAAAGAGGAACACTGAAGCTTTCTTT. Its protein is CASSQLTGGKRNTEAFF.

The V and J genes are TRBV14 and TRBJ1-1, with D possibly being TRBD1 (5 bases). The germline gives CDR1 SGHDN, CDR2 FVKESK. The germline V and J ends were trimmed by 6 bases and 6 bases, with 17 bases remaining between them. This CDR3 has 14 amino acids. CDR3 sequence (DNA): TGTGCCAGCAGTTATCAGGGTCTCAAGCCTGAAGCTTTCTTT. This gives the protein CASSYQGLKPEAFF.

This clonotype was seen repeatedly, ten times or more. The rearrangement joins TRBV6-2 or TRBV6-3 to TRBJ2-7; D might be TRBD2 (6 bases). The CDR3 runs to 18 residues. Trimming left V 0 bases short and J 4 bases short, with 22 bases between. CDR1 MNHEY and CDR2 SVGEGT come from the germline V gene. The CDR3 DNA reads TGTGCCAGCAGTTACTCGGTTGCGGGGCCTGAGGGAATATACGAGCAGTACTTC. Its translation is CASSYSVAGPEGIYEQYF.

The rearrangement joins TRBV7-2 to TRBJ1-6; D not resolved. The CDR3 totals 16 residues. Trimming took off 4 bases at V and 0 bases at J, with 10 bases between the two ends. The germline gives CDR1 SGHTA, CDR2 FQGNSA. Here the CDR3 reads CASSSTESSYNSPLHF. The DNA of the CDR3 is TGTGCCAGCAGCTCTACAGAGAGCTCCTATAATTCACCCCTCCACTTT.

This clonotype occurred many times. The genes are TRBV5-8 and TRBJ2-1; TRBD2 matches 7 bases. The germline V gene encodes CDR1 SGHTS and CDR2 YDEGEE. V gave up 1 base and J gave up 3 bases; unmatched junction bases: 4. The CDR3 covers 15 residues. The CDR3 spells CASSLTSADYNEQFF. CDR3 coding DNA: TGTGCCAGCAGCTTGACTAGCGCGGACTACAATGAGCAGTTCTTC.

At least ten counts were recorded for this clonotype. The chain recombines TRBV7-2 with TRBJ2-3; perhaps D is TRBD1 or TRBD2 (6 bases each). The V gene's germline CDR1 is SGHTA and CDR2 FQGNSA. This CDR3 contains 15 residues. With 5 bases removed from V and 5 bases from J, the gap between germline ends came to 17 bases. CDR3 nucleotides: TGTGCCAGCAGCCCTCGGGGGCCGGGCGTAGATACGCAGTATTTT. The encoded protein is CASSPRGPGVDTQYF. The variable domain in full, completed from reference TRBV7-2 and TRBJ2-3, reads GAGVSQSPSNKVTEKGKDVELRCDPISGHTALYWYRQSLGQGLEFLIYFQGNSAPDKSGLPSDRFSAERTGGSVSTLTIQRTQQEDSAVYLCASSPRGPGVDTQYFGPGTRLTVL.

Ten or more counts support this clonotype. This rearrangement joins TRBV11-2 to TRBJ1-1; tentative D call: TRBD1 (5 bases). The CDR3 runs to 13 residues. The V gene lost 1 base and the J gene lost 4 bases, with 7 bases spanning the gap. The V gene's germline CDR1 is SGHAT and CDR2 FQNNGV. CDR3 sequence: CASSLGGTTEAFF. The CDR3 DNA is TGTGCCAGCAGCTTAGGGGGGACCACTGAAGCTTTCTTT.

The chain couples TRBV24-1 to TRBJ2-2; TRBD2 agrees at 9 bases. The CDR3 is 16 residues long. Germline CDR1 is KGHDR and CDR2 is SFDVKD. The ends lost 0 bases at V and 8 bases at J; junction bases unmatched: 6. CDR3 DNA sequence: TGTGCCACCAGTGATTTGAATCTTAGCGGGAGAGGGGAGCTGTTTTTT. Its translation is CATSDLNLSGRGELFF.

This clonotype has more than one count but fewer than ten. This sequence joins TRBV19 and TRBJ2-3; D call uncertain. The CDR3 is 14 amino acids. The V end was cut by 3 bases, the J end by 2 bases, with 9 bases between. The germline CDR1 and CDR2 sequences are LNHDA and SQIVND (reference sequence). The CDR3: CASSILGTTDTQYF. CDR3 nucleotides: TGTGCCAGTAGTATTCTTGGCACCACAGATACGCAGTATTTT.

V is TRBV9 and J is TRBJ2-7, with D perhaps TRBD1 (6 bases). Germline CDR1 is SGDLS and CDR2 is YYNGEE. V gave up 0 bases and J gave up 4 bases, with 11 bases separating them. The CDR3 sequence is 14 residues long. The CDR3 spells CASSVVGTPYEQYF. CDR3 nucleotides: TGTGCCAGCAGCGTAGTTGGGACACCATACGAGCAGTACTTC. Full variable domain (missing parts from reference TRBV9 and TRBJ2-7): DSGVTQTPKHLITATGQRVTLRCSPRSGDLSVYWYQQSLDQGLQFLIQYYNGEERAKGNILERFSAQQFPDLHSELNLSSLELGDSALYFCASSVVGTPYEQYFGPGTRLTVT.

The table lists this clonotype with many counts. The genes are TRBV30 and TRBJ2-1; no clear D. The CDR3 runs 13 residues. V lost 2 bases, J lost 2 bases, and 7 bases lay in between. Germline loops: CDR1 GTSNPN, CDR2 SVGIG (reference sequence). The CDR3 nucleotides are TGTGCCTGGAGTTCGCGGCCCTACAATGAGCAGTTCTTC. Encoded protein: CAWSSRPYNEQFF.

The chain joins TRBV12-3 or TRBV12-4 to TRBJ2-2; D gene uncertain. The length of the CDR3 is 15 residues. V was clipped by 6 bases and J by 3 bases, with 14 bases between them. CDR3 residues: CASSKIVWDTGELFF. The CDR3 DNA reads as TGTGCCAGCAGCAAAATCGTATGGGACACCGGGGAGCTGTTTTTT.

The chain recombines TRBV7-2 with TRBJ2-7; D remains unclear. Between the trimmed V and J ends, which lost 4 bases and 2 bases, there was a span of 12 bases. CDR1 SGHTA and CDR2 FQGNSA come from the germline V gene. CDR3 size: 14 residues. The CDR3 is CASSYPGLTYEQYF. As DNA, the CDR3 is TGTGCCAGCAGCTACCCCGGGTTAACCTACGAGCAGTACTTC.

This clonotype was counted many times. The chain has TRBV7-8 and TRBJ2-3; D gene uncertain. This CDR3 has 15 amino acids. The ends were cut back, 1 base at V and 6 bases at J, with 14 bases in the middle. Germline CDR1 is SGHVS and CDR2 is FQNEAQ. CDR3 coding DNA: TGTGCCAGCAGCTTAGAAGTTTCACGGGCTGATACGCAGTATTTT. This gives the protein CASSLEVSRADTQYF.

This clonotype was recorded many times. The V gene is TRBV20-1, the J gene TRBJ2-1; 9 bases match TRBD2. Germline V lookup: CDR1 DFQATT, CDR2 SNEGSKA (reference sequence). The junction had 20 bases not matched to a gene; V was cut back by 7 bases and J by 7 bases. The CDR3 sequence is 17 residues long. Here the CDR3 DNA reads TGCAGTGTAGACAGCCCAATAGCGGGAGTCGGGAGGAATGAGCAGTTCTTC. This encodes CSVDSPIAGVGRNEQFF.

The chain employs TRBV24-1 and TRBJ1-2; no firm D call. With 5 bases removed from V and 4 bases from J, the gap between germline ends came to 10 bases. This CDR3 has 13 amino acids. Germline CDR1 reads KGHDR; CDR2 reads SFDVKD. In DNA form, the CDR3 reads TGTGCCACCAGTGCCCCGGGGAGCTATGGCTACACCTTC. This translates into CATSAPGSYGYTF.